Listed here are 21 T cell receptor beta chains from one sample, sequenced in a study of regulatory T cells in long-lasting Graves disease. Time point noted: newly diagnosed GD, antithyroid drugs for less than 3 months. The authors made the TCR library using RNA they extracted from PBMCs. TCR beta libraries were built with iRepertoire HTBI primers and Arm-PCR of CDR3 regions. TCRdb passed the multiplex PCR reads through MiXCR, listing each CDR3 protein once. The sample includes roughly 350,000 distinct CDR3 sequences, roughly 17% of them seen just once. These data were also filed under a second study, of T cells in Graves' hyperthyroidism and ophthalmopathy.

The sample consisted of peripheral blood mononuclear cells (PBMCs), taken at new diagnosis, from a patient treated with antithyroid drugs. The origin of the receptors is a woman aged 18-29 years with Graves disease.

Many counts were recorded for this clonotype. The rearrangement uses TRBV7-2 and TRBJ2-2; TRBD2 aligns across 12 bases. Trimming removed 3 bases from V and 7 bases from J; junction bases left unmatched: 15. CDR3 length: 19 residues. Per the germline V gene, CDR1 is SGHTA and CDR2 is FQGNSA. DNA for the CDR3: TGTGCCAGCAGCTTTATTGCTCTAGCGGGGGGGCCTTGGATCGGGGAGCTGTTTTTT. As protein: CASSFIALAGGPWIGELFF.

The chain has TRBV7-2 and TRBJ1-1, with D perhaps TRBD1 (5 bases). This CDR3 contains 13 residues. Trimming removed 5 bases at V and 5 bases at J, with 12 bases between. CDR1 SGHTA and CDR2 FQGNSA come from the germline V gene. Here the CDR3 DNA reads TGTGCCAGCAGCCCTGGGACGGGGACTGAAGCTTTCTTT. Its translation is CASSPGTGTEAFF.

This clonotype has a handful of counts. The CDR3 bases are TGTGCCAGCAGTGAAATGACAGGGTCAATCTATGGCTACACCTTC. As protein: CASSEMTGSIYGYTF. The gene calls are TRBV6-1 and TRBJ1-2; 7 positions agree with TRBD1. CDR1 and CDR2 from the germline V gene are MNHNS and SASEGT. V was clipped by 2 bases and J by 4 bases; unmatched bases: 7. The CDR3 sequence is 15 residues long.

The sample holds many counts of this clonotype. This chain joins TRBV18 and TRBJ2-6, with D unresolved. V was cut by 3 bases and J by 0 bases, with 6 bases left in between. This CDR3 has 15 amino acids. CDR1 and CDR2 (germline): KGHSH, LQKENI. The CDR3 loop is CASSPNLSGANVLTF. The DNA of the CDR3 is TGTGCCAGCTCACCTAACCTCTCTGGGGCCAACGTCCTGACTTTC.

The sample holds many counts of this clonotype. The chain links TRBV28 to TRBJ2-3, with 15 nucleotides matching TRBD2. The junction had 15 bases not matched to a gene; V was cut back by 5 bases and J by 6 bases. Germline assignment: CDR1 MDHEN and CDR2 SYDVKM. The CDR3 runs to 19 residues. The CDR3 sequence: CASSGGPGLAGGNTDTQYF. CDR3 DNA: TGTGCCAGCAGTGGAGGCCCGGGACTAGCGGGGGGAAACACGGATACGCAGTATTTT.

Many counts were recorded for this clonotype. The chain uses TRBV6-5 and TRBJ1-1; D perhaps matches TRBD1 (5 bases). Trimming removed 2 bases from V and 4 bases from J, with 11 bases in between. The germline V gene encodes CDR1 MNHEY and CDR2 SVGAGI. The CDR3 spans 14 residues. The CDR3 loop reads CASSYAVGGTEAFF. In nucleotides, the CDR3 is TGTGCCAGCAGTTACGCGGTCGGGGGCACTGAAGCTTTCTTT.

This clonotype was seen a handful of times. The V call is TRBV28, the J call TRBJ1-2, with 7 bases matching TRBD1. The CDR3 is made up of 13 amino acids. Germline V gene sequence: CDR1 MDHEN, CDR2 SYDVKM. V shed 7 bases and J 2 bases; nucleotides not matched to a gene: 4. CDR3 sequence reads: CASTLTGNYGYTF. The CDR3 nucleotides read TGTGCCAGCACCCTGACAGGGAACTATGGCTACACCTTC.

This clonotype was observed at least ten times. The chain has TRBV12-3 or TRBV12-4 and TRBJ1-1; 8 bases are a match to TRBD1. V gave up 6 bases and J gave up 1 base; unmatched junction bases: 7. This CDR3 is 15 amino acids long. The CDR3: CASRFLQGANTEAFF. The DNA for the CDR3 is TGTGCCAGCAGATTCCTGCAGGGGGCGAACACTGAAGCTTTCTTT.

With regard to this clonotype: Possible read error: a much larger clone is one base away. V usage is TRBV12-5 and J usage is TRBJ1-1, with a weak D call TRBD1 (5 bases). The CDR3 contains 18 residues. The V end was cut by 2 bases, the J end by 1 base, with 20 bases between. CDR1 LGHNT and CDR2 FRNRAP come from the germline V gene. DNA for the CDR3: TGTGCTAGTGGTTTGAAACATGGGACCCTCGGCGAGAACACTGAAGCTTTCTTT. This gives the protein CASGLKHGTLGENTEAFF.

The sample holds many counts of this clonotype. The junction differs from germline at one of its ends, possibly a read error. For the CDR3, the DNA is TGTGCCAGCAGCTTAGGGGGGTCCGGGGAGCTGTTTTTT. Its translation: CASSLGGSGELFF. V gene TRBV5-1 combines with J gene TRBJ2-2; D might be TRBD1 or TRBD2, each matching 6 bases. Germline V gene sequence: CDR1 SGHRS, CDR2 YFSETQ. This CDR3 is built from 13 residues. The complete variable domain, with remaining parts taken from reference TRBV5-1 and TRBJ2-2, reads KAGVTQTPRYLIKTRGQQVTLSCSPISGHRSVSWYQQTPGQGLQFLFEYFSETQRNKGNFPGRFSGRQFSNSRSEMNVSTLELGDSALYLCASSLGGSGELFFGEGSRLTVL.

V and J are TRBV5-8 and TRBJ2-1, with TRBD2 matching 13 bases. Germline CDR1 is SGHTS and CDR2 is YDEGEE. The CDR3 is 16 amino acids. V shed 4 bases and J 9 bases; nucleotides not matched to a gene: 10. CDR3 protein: CASSPGLAGVYGEQFF. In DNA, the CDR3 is TGTGCCAGCAGCCCCGGACTAGCGGGAGTATACGGTGAGCAGTTCTTC.

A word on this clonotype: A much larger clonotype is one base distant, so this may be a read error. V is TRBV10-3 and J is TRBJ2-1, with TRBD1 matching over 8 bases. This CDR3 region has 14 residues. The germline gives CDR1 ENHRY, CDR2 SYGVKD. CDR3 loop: CAISGPGQANEQSF. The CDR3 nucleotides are TGTGCCATCAGTGGACCGGGACAGGCAAATGAGCAGTCCTTC.

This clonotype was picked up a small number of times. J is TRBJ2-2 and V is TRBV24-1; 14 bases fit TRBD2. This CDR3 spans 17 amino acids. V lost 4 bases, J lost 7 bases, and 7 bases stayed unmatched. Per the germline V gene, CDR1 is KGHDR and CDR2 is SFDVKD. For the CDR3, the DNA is TGTGCCACCAGTGAATCGGGACTAGCGGGAGCAGTCGGGGAGCTGTTTTTT. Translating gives CATSESGLAGAVGELFF.

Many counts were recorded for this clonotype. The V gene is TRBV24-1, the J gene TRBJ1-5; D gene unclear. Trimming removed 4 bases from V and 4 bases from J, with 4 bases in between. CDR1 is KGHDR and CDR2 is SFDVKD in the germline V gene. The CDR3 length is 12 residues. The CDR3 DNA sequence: TGTGCCACCAGTGACTCGAATCAGCCCCAGCATTTT. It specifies CATSDSNQPQHF.

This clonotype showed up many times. CDR3 in amino acids: CASSLGFLTYNEQFF. DNA for the CDR3: TGTGCCAGCAGTTTAGGGTTTCTGACCTACAATGAGCAGTTCTTC. V and J are TRBV27 and TRBJ2-1; D is unclear. The CDR3 sequence is 15 residues long. V shed 2 bases and J shed 2 bases, with 10 bases lying between them. The V gene's germline CDR1 is MNHEY and CDR2 SMNVEV (reference sequence).

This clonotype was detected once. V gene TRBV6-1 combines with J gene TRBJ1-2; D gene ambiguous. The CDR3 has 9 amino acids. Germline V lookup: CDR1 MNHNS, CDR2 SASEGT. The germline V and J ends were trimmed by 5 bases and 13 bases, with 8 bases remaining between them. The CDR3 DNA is TGTGCCAGCAGTCCCCCGCTCACCTTC. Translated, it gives CASSPPLTF.

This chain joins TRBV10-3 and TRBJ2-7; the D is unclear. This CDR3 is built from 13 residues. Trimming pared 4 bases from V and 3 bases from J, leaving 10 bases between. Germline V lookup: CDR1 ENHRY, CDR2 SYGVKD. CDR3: CAISVVQNYEQYF. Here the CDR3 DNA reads TGTGCCATCAGTGTAGTACAGAACTACGAGCAGTACTTC.

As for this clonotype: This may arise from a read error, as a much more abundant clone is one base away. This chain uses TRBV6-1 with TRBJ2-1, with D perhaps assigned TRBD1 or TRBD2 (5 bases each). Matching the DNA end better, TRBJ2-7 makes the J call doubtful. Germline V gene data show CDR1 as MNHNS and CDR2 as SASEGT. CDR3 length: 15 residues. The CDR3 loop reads CASSEGPGSYNEQYF. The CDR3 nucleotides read TGTGCCAGCAGCGAGGGGCCAGGCTCCTACAATGAGCAGTACTTC.

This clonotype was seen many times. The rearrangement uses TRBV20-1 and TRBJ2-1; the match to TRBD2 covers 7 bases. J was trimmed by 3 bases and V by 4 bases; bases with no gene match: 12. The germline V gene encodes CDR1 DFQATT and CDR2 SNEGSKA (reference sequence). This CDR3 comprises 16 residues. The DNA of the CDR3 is TGCAGTGCTAATAAACCCGGGACTATTGACTACAATGAGCAGTTCTTC. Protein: CSANKPGTIDYNEQFF.

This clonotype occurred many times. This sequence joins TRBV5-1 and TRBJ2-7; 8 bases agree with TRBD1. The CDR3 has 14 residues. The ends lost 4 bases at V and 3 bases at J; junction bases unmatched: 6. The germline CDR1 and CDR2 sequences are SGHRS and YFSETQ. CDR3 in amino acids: CASSLTGVRYEQYF. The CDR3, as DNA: TGCGCCAGCAGCCTGACAGGGGTCCGCTACGAGCAGTACTTC.

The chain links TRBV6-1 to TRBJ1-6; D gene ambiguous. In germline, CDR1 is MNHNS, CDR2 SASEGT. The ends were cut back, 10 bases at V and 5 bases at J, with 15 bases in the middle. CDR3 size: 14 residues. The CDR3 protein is CAIAERNNNSPLHF. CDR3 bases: TGTGCCATCGCAGAACGTAATAATAATTCACCCCTCCACTTT.